This TCR beta chain was profiled in a study of vaccination and CD4 T cells after COVID-19. Looking at the study overall: A median of around 70 days (range 14 to 241) separated dose two from the taking of post-vaccine samples.

Treatment meaning: 10-day PBMC culture with coronavirus spike peptide pools or control peptides (ViraFEST assay). Of note for this clonotype: Antigen specificity is unknown.

The study sequenced cultured CD4+ T cell DNA using the Oncomine TCR Beta short-read assay. TCRdb ran MiXCR on the PCR reads and lists one entry per CDR3 protein. The sample carries 20,000 to 25,000 distinct CDR3 sequences, around 62% recorded once. Regarding the study as a whole: A nonsignificant rise from roughly 21 to 40 was seen in the median number of SARS-CoV-2-reactive clonotypes.

The starting material was CD4+ T cells from blood, cultured in vitro, obtained before SARS-CoV-2 vaccination. The sequence derives from a human donor who received a COVID-19 vaccine.

DNA of the CDR3: TGTGCCACCAGTGACCAGACAGGGGGAGAGACCCAGTACTTC. Translating gives CATSDQTGGETQYF. This chain links TRBV24-1 with TRBJ2-5; TRBD1 matches 9 bases. The CDR3 extends over 14 amino acids. The ends lost 4 bases at V and 4 bases at J; junction bases unmatched: 3. The germline gives CDR1 KGHDR, CDR2 SFDVKD.